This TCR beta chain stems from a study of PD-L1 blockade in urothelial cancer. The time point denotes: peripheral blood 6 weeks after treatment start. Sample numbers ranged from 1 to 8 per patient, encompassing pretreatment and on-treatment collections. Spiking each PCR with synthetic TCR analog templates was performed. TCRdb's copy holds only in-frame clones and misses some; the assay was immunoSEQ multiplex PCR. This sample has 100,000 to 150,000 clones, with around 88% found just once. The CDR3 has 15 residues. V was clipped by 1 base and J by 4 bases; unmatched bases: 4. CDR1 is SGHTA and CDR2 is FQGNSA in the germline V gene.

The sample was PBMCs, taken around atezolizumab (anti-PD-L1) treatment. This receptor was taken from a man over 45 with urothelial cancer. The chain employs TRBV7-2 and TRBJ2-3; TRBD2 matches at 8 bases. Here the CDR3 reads CASSLVGRAPDTQYF. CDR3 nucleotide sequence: TGTGCCAGCAGCTTAGTCGGGAGGGCCCCAGATACGCAGTATTTT.